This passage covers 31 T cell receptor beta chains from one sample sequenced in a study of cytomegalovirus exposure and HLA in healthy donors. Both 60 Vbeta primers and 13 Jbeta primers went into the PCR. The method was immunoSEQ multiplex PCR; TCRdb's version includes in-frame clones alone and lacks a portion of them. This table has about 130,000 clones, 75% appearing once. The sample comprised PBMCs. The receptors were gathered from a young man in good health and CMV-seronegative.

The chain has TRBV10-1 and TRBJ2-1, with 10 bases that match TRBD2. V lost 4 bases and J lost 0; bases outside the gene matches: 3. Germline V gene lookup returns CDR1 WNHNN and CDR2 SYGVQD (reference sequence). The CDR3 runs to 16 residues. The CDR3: CASSVPSGSSYNEQFF. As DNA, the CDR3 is TGCGCCAGCAGTGTACCTAGCGGGAGCTCCTACAATGAGCAGTTCTTC.

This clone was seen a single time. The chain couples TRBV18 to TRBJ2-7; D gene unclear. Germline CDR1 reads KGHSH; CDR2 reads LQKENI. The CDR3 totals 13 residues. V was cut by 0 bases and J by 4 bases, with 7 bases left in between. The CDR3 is CASSPPSQYEQYF. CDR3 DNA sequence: TGTGCCAGCTCACCACCGTCCCAGTACGAGCAGTACTTC.

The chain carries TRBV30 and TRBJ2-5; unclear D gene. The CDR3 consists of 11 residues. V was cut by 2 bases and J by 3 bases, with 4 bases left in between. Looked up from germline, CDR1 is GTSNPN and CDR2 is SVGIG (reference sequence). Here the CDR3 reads CAWSTEETQYF. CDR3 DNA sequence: TGTGCCTGGAGTACTGAAGAGACCCAGTACTTC.

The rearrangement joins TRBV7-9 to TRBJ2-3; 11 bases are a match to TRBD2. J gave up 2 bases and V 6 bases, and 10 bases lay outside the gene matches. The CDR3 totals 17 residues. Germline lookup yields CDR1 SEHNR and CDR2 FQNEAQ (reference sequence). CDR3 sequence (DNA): TGTGCCAGCAGTCTAAACCCGGGACTAGCGGTCACAGATACGCAGTATTTT. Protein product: CASSLNPGLAVTDTQYF.

CDR3 loop: CASSDQKLEVSMDTQYF. The DNA of the CDR3 is TGTGCCAGCAGTGACCAAAAGCTCGAGGTATCGATGGATACGCAGTATTTT. The rearrangement links TRBV6-4 to TRBJ2-3; D is undetermined. This CDR3 is built from 17 residues. Germline CDR1 reads MRHNA; CDR2 reads SNTAGT. V was pared by 2 bases and J by 6 bases, with 21 bases between.

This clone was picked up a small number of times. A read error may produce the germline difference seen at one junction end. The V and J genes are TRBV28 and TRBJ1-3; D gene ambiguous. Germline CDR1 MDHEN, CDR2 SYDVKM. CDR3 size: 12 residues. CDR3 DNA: TGTGCCAGCAGTCCTGGTGGCAGGTCGACCACTTTT. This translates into CASSPGGRSTTF.

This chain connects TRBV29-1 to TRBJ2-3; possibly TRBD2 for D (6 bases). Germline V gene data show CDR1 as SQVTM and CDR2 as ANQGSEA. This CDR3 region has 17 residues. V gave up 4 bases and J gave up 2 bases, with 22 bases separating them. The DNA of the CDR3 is TGCAGCGTTGTGTCCGATTTTGAGGGGAGGCCCACAGATACGCAGTATTTT. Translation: CSVVSDFEGRPTDTQYF.

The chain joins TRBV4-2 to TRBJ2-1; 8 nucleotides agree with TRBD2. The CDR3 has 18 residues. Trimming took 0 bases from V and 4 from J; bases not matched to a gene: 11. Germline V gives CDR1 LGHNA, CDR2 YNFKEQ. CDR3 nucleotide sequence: TGTGCCAGCAGCCAAGATGGGATTGGTAGCGGGGCATACAATGAGCAGTTCTTC. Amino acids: CASSQDGIGSGAYNEQFF.

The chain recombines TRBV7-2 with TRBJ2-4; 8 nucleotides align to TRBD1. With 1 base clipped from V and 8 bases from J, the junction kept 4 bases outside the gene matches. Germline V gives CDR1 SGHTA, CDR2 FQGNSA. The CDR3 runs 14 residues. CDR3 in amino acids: CASSLEGQGYIQYF. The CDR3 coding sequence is TGTGCCAGCAGCTTAGAAGGACAGGGTTACATTCAGTACTTC.

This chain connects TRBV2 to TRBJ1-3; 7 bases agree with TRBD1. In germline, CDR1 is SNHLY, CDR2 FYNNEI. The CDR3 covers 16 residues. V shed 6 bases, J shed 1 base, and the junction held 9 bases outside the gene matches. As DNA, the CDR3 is TGTGCCAGCAGCACGTTAACAGGGGCTTCTGGAAACACCATATATTTT. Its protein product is CASSTLTGASGNTIYF.

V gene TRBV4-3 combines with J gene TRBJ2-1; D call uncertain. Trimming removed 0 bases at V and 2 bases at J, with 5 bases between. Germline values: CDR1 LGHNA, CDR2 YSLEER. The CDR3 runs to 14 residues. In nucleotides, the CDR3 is TGCGCCAGCAGCCAAGACTATACCTACAATGAGCAGTTCTTC. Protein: CASSQDYTYNEQFF.

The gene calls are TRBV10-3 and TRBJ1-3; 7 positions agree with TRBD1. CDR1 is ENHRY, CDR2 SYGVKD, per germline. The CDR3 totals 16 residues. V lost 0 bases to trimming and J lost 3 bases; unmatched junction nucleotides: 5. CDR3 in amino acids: CAISESLTGLGNTIYF. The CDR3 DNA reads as TGTGCCATCAGTGAGTCTTTGACAGGGCTTGGAAACACCATATATTTT.

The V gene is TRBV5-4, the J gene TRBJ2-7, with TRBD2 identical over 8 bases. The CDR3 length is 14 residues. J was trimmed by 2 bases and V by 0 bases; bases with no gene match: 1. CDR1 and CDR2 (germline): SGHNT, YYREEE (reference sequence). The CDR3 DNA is TGTGCCAGCAGCTTGGCTAGCGGGCCCTACGAGCAGTACTTC. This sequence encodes CASSLASGPYEQYF.

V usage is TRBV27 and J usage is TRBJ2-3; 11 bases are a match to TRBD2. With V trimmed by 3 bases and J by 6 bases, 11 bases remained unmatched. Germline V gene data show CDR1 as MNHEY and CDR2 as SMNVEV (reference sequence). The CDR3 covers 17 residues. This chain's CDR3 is CASSFQKLAGVGDTQYF. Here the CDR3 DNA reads TGTGCCAGCAGTTTTCAGAAACTAGCGGGAGTAGGGGATACGCAGTATTTT.

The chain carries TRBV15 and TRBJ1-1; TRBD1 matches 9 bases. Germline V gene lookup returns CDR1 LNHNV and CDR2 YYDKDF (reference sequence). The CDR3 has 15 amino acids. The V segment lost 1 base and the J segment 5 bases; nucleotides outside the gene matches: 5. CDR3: CATSRGRTGETEAFF. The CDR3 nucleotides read TGTGCCACCAGCAGAGGTAGGACAGGGGAGACTGAAGCTTTCTTT.

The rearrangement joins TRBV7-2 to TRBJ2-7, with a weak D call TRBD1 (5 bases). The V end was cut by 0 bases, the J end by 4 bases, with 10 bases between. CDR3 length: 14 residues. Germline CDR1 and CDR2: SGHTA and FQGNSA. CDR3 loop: CASSLASPGYEQYF. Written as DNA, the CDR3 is TGTGCCAGCAGCTTAGCGTCTCCAGGGTACGAGCAGTACTTC.

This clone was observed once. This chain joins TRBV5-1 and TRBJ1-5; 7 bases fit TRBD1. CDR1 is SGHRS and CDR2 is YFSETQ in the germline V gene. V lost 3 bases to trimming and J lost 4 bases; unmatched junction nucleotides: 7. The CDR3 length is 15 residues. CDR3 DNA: TGCGCCAGCAGCTCTATTCCGGGACAGAATCAGCCCCAGCATTTT. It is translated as CASSSIPGQNQPQHF.

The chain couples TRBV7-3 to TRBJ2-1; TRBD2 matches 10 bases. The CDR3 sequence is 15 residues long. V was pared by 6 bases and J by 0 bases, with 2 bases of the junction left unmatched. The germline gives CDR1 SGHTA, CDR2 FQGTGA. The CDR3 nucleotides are TGTGCCAGCAGGAGCGGGAGGGCCTCCTACAATGAGCAGTTCTTC. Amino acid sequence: CASRSGRASYNEQFF.

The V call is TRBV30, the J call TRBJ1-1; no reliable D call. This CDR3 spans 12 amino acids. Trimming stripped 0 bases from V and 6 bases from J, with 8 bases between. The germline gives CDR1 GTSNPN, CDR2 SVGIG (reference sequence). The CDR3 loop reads CAWSVQSAEAFF. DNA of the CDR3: TGTGCCTGGAGTGTACAAAGCGCTGAAGCTTTCTTT.

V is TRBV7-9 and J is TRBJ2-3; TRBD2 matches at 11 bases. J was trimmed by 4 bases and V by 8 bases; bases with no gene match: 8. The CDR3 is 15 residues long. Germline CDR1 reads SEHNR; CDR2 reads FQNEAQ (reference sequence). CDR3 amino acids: CASPPSSGGADTQYF. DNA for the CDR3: TGTGCCAGCCCTCCAAGTAGCGGGGGGGCAGATACGCAGTATTTT.

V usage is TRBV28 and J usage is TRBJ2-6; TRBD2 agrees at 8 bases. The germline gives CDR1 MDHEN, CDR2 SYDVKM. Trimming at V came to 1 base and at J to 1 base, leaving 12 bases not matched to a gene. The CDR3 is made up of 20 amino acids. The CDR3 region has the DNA TGTGCCAGCAGTTTATTTGGAGTGGCGGGAGGAGATTCTGGGGCCAACGTCCTGACTTTC. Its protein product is CASSLFGVAGGDSGANVLTF. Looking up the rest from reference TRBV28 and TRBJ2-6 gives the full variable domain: DVKVTQSSRYLVKRTGEKVFLECVQDMDHENMFWYRQDPGLGLRLIYFSYDVKMKEKGDIPEGYSVSREKKERFSLILESASTNQTSMYLCASSLFGVAGGDSGANVLTFGAGSRLTVL.

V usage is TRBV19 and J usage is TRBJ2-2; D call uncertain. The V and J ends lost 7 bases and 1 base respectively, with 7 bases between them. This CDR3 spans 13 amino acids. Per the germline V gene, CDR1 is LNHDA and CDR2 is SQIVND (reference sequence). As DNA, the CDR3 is TGTGCCAGTAACAGACGGAACACCGGGGAGCTGTTTTTT. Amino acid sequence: CASNRRNTGELFF.

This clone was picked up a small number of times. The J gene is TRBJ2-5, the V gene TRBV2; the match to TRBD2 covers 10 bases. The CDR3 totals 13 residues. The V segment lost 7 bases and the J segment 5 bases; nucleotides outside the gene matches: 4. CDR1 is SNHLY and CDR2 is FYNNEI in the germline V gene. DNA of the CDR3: TGTGCCAGCATGGAGCGGGGGGGCGAGACCCAGTACTTC. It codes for CASMERGGETQYF.

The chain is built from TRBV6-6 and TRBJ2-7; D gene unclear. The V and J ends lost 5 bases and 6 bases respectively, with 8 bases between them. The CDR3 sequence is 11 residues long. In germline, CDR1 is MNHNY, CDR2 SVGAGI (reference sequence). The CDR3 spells CASSPLGEQYF. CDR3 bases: TGTGCCAGCAGTCCTCTAGGCGAGCAGTACTTC.

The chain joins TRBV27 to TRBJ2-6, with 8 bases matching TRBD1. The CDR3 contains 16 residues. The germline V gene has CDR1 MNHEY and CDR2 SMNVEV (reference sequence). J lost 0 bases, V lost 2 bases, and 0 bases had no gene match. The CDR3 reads CASSLTGGSGANVLTF. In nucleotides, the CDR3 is TGTGCCAGCAGTTTAACAGGGGGCTCTGGGGCCAACGTCCTGACTTTC.

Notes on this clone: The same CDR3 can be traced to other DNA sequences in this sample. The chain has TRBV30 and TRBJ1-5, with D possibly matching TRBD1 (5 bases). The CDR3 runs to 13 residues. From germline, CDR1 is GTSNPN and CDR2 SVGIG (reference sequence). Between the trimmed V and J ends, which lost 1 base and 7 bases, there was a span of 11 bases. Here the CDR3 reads CAWSGGGNQPQHF. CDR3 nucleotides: TGTGCCTGGAGTGGCGGGGGAAACCAGCCCCAGCATTTT.

The CDR3 protein is CASSHPGGQGNQPQHF. CDR3 coding DNA: TGTGCCAGCAGCCATCCCGGGGGACAGGGGAATCAGCCCCAGCATTTT. The J gene is TRBJ1-5, the V gene TRBV21-1; the table's D call, TRBD1, has no DNA check behind it. TRBV21-1 is recorded as a pseudogene. This CDR3 is built from 16 residues.

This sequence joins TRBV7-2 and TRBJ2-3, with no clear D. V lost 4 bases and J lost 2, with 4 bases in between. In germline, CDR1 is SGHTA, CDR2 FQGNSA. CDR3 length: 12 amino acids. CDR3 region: CASSYYTDTQYF. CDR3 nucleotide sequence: TGTGCCAGCAGCTACTACACAGATACGCAGTATTTT. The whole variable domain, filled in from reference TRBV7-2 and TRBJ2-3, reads GAGVSQSPSNKVTEKGKDVELRCDPISGHTALYWYRQSLGQGLEFLIYFQGNSAPDKSGLPSDRFSAERTGGSVSTLTIQRTQQEDSAVYLCASSYYTDTQYFGPGTRLTVL.

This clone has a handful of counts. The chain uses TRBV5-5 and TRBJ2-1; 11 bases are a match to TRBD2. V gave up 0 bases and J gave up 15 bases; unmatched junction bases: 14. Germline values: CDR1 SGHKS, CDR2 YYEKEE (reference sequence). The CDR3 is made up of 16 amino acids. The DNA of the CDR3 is TGTGCCAGCAGCTTGGTTGTTTTGACTAGCGGGAACGAGGCGTTCTTC. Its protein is CASSLVVLTSGNEAFF.

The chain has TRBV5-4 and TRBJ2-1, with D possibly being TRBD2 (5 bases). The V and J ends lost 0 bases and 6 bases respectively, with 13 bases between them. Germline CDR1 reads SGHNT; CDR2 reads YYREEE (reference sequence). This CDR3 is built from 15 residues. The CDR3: CASSLDLARANEQFF. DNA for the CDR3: TGTGCCAGCAGCTTGGACCTAGCCCGGGCCAATGAGCAGTTCTTC.

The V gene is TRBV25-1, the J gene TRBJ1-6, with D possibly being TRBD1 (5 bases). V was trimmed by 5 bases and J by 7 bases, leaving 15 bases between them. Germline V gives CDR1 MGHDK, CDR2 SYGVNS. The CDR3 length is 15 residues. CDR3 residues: CASSWGTSTNSPLHF. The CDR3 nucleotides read TGTGCCAGCAGTTGGGGGACTAGTACAAATTCACCCCTCCACTTT.